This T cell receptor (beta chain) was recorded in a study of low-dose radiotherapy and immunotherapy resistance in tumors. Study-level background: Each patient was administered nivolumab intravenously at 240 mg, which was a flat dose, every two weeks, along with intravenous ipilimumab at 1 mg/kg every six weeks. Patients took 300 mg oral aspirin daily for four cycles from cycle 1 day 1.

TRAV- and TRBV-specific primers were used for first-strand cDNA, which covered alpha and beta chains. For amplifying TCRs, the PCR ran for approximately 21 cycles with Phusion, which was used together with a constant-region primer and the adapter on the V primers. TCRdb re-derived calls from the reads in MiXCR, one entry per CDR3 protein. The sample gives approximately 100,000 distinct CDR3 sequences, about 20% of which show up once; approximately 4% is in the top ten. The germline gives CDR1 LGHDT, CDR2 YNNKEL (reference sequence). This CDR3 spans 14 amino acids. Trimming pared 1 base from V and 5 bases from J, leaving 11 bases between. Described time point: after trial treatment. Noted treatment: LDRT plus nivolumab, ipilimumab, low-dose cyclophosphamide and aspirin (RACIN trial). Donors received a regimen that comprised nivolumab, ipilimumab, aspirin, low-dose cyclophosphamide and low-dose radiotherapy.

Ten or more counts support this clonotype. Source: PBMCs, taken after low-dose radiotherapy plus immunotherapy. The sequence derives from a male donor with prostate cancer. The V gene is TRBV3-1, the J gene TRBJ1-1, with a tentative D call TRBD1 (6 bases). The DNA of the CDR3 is TGTGCCAGCAGCCAAGGGCAGGGGAAGACTGAAGCTTTCTTT. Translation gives CASSQGQGKTEAFF.